This TCR beta chain comes out of a study of beta chain features in type 1 diabetes. Study-level results: Among patients with Type 1 diabetes, TCRB CDR3s were moderately but significantly shorter in every one of the four CD4+ subsets.

The germline V and J ends were trimmed by 2 bases and 3 bases, with 10 bases remaining between them. Germline V CDR1 and CDR2: SGHTA, FQGNSA. The CDR3 is 14 residues long. Turning to this clone: Its antigen is unknown.

The study reverse transcribed the entire isolated RNA, so it sequenced expressed TCRB transcripts. TCRdb's copy holds only in-frame clones and misses some; the assay was immunoSEQ multiplex PCR. The sample lists under 200,000 clones, around a tenth occurring once. J is TRBJ1-1 and V is TRBV7-2; TRBD1 might be the D (5 bases). Sample: central memory CD4+ T cells from blood. This TCR derives from a man aged 25-45 years with type 1 diabetes. The CDR3 here is CASSLNGGYTEAFF. Here the CDR3 DNA reads TGTGCCAGCAGCTTAAATGGGGGGTACACTGAAGCTTTCTTT. The variable domain in full, completed from reference TRBV7-2 and TRBJ1-1, reads GAGVSQSPSNKVTEKGKDVELRCDPISGHTALYWYRQSLGQGLEFLIYFQGNSAPDKSGLPSDRFSAERTGGSVSTLTIQRTQQEDSAVYLCASSLNGGYTEAFFGQGTRLTVV.